The sample holds one count of the clone carrying this TCR beta chain. The protocol was immunoSEQ multiplex PCR, while the TCRdb copy is restricted to in-frame clones and leaves out a portion. This sample carries more than 75,000 clones, 85% to 95% of them seen once, and the ten largest clones take roughly 0.23%. The CDR3 sequence is 13 residues long. Trimming left V 2 bases short and J 4 bases short, with 12 bases between. CDR1 is GTSNPN and CDR2 is SVGIG in the germline V gene (reference sequence). The sample comes from a study of technical replicates of blood from a few donors. The chain is built from TRBV30 and TRBJ2-7, with a tentative D call TRBD2 (5 bases). The receptor was isolated from a human donor in good health. Source material: T cells isolated from PBMCs. CDR3 loop: CAWSRGSQYEQYF. DNA of the CDR3: TGTGCCTGGAGTCGAGGGAGTCAATACGAGCAGTACTTC.